This passage covers 14 T cell receptor beta chains from one sample sequenced in a study of cytomegalovirus exposure and HLA in healthy donors. PCR employed 60 Vbeta and 13 Jbeta primers. Sequencing used immunoSEQ multiplex PCR; TCRdb keeps in-frame clones, though not all of them. The sample yields 75,000 to 100,000 clones, 65% to 85% seen once. The material sequenced was PBMCs. The receptors stem from a woman aged 60-75 years in good health and CMV-seropositive.

The chain is built from TRBV11-2 and TRBJ2-7, with TRBD2 matching over 9 bases. V shed 1 base, J shed 3 bases, and the junction held 7 bases outside the gene matches. The CDR3 is 16 residues long. Germline V gene sequence: CDR1 SGHAT, CDR2 FQNNGV. The CDR3 loop is CASSLAGGGAIYEQYF. The CDR3 DNA follows: TGTGCCAGCAGCTTAGCCGGCGGGGGGGCTATCTACGAGCAGTACTTC.

The chain recombines TRBV9 with TRBJ1-2, with D perhaps matching TRBD1 (6 bases). Trimming pared 4 bases from V and 5 bases from J, leaving 15 bases between. This CDR3 comprises 14 residues. Per germline, CDR1 SGDLS and CDR2 YYNGEE. This CDR3 reads CASSSRQETYGYTF. As DNA, the CDR3 is TGTGCCAGCAGCTCCCGACAGGAAACTTATGGCTACACCTTC.

The chain has TRBV30 and TRBJ2-7, with TRBD2 as a possible D gene (7 bases). This CDR3 region has 13 residues. Germline lookup yields CDR1 GTSNPN and CDR2 SVGIG (reference sequence). V dropped 4 bases and J dropped 2 bases, with 12 bases sitting between them. CDR3 region: CAWKKGGAYEQYF. CDR3 DNA: TGTGCCTGGAAAAAAGGGGGGGCCTACGAGCAGTACTTC.

The chain recombines TRBV29-1 with TRBJ1-2; TRBD1 aligns across 8 bases. Trimming removed 2 bases from V and 3 bases from J; junction bases left unmatched: 14. The germline V gene encodes CDR1 SQVTM and CDR2 ANQGSEA. The CDR3 length is 17 residues. CDR3: CSVELGRDRGSYYGYTF. The CDR3, as DNA: TGCAGCGTTGAACTTGGGAGAGACAGGGGATCGTACTATGGCTACACCTTC.

The rearrangement joins TRBV27 to TRBJ2-3; maybe TRBD2 (6 bases). This CDR3 has 13 amino acids. V shed 0 bases and J shed 8 bases, with 9 bases lying between them. Germline lookup yields CDR1 MNHEY and CDR2 SMNVEV (reference sequence). CDR3 sequence (DNA): TGTGCCAGCAGTTTATCGGCGGGAACTACGCAGTATTTT. It is translated as CASSLSAGTTQYF.

A single count supports this clone. This chain connects TRBV19 to TRBJ2-5; 7 bases map to TRBD2. Trimming cost V 7 bases and J 4 bases; bases outside gene matches: 27. CDR3 length: 20 amino acids. Germline lookup yields CDR1 LNHDA and CDR2 SQIVND (reference sequence). CDR3 protein: CASTFSPQGGSGGRGETQYF. As DNA, the CDR3 is TGTGCCAGTACCTTCTCTCCCCAGGGCGGGAGCGGAGGACGGGGAGAGACCCAGTACTTC.

This sequence joins TRBV6-1 and TRBJ2-7; 8 bases fit TRBD1. V was pared by 7 bases and J by 4 bases, with 12 bases of the junction left unmatched. This CDR3 has 15 residues. Germline V CDR1 and CDR2: MNHNS, SASEGT. CDR3 protein: CASTRDRGRTYEQYF. CDR3 coding DNA: TGTGCCAGCACCCGCGACAGGGGAAGGACGTACGAGCAGTACTTC.

The chain is built from TRBV10-3 and TRBJ1-1; TRBD1 is a possible D gene (5 bases). Germline lookup yields CDR1 ENHRY and CDR2 SYGVKD. V lost 3 bases and J lost 4, with 15 bases in between. This CDR3 has 15 amino acids. The CDR3 nucleotides read TGTGCCATCAGTGACCGCGGGACGGCGGGCACTGAAGCTTTCTTT. Protein product: CAISDRGTAGTEAFF.

This clone was seen a few times. The chain uses TRBV5-1 and TRBJ2-7, with TRBD1 matching over 8 bases. Germline V lookup: CDR1 SGHRS, CDR2 YFSETQ. The trim removed 7 bases at V and 4 bases at J, leaving 10 bases unmatched. CDR3 length equals 14 residues. The CDR3 is CASHSGTGGYEQYF. The CDR3 DNA reads TGCGCCAGCCACTCCGGGACAGGAGGATACGAGCAGTACTTC.

The rearrangement joins TRBV7-2 to TRBJ2-2; 7 nucleotides line up with TRBD1. V shed 4 bases and J 4 bases; nucleotides not matched to a gene: 3. The CDR3 totals 14 residues. Germline CDR1 SGHTA, CDR2 FQGNSA. The CDR3: CASSWDSGTGELFF. The CDR3 DNA is TGTGCCAGCAGCTGGGACAGCGGCACCGGGGAGCTGTTTTTT.

The chain carries TRBV11-2 and TRBJ2-5, with TRBD1 identical over 7 bases. The DNA end is a closer match to TRBJ2-7, so the J assignment may be wrong. Germline V CDR1 and CDR2: SGHAT, FQNNGV. The CDR3 contains 12 residues. CDR3 amino acids: CASSSTGLEQYF. The CDR3 DNA sequence: TGTGCCAGCAGCTCGACAGGGCTCGAGCAGTACTTC.

The chain is built from TRBV28 and TRBJ1-4; unclear D gene. V lost 6 bases and J 4 bases, leaving 12 bases between the germline ends. The CDR3 spans 14 residues. In germline, CDR1 is MDHEN, CDR2 SYDVKM. CDR3 in DNA: TGTGCCAGCAGCCCCGTCGGGATTAATGAAAAACTGTTTTTT. Protein product: CASSPVGINEKLFF.

The CDR3 spells CASSRVSNYGYTF. The CDR3 bases are TGTGCCAGCAGCAGGGTTTCTAACTATGGCTACACCTTC. The V and J genes are TRBV27 and TRBJ1-2; maybe TRBD1 (5 bases). CDR3 size: 13 residues. Germline CDR1 reads MNHEY; CDR2 reads SMNVEV (reference sequence). Trimming pared 6 bases from V and 0 bases from J, leaving 8 bases between.

The rearrangement links TRBV5-8 to TRBJ2-3, with D tentatively TRBD2 (5 bases). Trimming pared 0 bases from V and 3 bases from J, leaving 5 bases between. Germline V CDR1 and CDR2: SGHTS, YDEGEE. The CDR3 is 13 amino acids. CDR3 bases: TGTGCCAGCAGCTTGGGCGGGACAGATACGCAGTATTTT. Its protein is CASSLGGTDTQYF.